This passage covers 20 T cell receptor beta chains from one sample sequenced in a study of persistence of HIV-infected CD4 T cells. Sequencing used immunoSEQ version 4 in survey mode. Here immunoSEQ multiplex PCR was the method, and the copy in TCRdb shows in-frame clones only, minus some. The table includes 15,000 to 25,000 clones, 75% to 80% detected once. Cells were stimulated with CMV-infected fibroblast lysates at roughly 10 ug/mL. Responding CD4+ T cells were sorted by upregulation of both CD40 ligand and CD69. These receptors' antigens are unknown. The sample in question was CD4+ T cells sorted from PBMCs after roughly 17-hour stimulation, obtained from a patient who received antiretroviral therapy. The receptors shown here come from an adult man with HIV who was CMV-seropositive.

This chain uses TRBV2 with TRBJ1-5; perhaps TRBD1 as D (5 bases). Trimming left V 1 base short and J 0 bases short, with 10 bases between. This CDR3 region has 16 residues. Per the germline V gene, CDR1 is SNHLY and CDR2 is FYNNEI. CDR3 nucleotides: TGTGCCAGCAGTGAAGATGCCAGGGTTAGCAATCAGCCCCAGCATTTT. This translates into CASSEDARVSNQPQHF.

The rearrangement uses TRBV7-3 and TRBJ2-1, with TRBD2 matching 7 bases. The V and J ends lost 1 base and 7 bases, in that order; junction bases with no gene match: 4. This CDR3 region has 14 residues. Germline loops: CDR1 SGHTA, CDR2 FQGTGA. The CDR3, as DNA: TGTGCCAGCAGCTTAAACATCGGGGGGAATGAGCAGTTCTTC. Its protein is CASSLNIGGNEQFF.

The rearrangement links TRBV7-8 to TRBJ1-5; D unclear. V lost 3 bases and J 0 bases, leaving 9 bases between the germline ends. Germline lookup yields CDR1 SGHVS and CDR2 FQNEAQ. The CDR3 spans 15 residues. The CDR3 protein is CASSFQRYSNQPQHF. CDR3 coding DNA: TGTGCCAGCAGCTTTCAGAGATATAGCAATCAGCCCCAGCATTTT.

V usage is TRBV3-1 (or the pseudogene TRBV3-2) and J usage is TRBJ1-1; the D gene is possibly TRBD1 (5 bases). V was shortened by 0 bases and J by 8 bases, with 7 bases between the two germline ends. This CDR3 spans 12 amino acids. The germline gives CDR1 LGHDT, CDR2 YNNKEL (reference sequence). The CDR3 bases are TGTGCCAGCAGCCAAGAGGGGGGAGAAGCTTTCTTT. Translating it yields CASSQEGGEAFF.

CDR3 sequence: CASRSTVSRADTQYF. CDR3 DNA sequence: TGTGCCAGCAGGTCGACAGTATCCAGGGCAGATACGCAGTATTTT. The chain employs TRBV2 and TRBJ2-3; D might be TRBD1 (5 bases). Germline V gives CDR1 SNHLY, CDR2 FYNNEI. CDR3 length equals 15 residues. The germline V and J ends were trimmed by 6 bases and 4 bases, with 17 bases remaining between them. Full variable domain (rest looked up from reference TRBV2 and TRBJ2-3): EPEVTQTPSHQVTQMGQEVILRCVPISNHLYFYWYRQILGQKVEFLVSFYNNEISEKSEIFDDQFSVERPDGSNFTLKIRSTKLEDSAMYFCASRSTVSRADTQYFGPGTRLTVL.

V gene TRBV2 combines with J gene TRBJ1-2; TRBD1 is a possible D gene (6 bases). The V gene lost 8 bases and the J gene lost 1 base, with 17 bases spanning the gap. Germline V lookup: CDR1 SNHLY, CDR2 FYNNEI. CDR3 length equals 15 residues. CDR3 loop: CASSSMGGGNYGYTF. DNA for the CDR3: TGTGCCAGCTCCTCTATGGGGGGCGGTAACTATGGCTACACCTTC.

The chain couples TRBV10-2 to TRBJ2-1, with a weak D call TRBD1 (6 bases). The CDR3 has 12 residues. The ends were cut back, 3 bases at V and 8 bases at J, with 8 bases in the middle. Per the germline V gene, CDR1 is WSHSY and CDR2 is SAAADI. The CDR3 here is CASSDRGHEQFF. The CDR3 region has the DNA TGCGCCAGCAGTGACAGGGGACATGAGCAGTTCTTC.

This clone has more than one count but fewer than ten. CDR3 protein: CASSRAGISYNEQFF. The DNA of the CDR3 is TGTGCCAGCAGCAGAGCTGGGATCTCCTACAATGAGCAGTTCTTC. The genes are TRBV6-5 and TRBJ2-1; D uncertain. Trimming stripped 6 bases from V and 0 bases from J, with 12 bases between. The CDR3 is made up of 15 amino acids. The germline V gene has CDR1 MNHEY and CDR2 SVGAGI.

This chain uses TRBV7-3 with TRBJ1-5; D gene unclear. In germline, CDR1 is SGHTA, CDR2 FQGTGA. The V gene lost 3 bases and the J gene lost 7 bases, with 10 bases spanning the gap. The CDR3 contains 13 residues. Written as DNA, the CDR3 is TGTGCCAGCAGCTTGGGGATAGGACAGCCCCAGCATTTT. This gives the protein CASSLGIGQPQHF.

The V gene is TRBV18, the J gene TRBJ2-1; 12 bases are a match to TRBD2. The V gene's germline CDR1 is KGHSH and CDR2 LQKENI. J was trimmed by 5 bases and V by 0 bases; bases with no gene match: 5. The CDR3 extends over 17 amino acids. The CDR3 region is CASSPPSSGGAHNEQFF. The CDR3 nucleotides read TGTGCCAGCTCACCACCATCTAGCGGGGGGGCCCACAATGAGCAGTTCTTC.

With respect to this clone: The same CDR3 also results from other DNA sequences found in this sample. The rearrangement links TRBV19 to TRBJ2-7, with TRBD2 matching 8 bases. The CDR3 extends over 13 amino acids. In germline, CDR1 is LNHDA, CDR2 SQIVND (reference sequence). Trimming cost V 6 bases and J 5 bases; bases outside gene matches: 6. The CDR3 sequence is CASSRGLADEQYF. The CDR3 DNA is TGTGCCAGTAGCAGAGGACTAGCCGACGAGCAGTACTTC. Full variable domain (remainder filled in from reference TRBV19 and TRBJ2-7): DGGITQSPKYLFRKEGQNVTLSCEQNLNHDAMYWYRQDPGQGLRLIYYSQIVNDFQKGDIAEGYSVSREKKESFPLTVTSAQKNPTAFYLCASSRGLADEQYFGPGTRLTVT.

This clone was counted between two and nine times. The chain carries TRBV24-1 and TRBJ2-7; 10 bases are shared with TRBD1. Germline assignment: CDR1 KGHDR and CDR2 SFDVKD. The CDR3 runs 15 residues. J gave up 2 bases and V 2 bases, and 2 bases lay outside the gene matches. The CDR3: CATSDSGTGAYEQYF. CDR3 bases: TGTGCCACCAGTGATTCCGGGACAGGGGCCTACGAGCAGTACTTC.

The chain's CDR3 is CASSPRDRGTYGYTF. The CDR3 bases are TGTGCCAGCAGCCCGCGAGACAGGGGGACCTATGGCTACACCTTC. This rearrangement joins TRBV9 to TRBJ1-2; 9 bases agree with TRBD1. J gave up 4 bases and V 4 bases, and 8 bases lay outside the gene matches. CDR3 size: 15 residues. Germline V gene lookup returns CDR1 SGDLS and CDR2 YYNGEE.

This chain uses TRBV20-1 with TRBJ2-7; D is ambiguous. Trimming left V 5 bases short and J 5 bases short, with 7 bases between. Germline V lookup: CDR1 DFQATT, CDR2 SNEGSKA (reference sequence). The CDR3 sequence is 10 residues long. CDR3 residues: CSAGKDEQYF. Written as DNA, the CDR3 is TGCAGTGCTGGGAAGGACGAGCAGTACTTC.

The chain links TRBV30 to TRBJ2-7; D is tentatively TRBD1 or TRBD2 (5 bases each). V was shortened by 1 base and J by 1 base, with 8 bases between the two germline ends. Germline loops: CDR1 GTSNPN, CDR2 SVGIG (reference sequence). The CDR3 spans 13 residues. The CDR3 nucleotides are TGTGCCTGGAGTGCTGGGGGATCCTACGAGCAGTACTTC. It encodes CAWSAGGSYEQYF.

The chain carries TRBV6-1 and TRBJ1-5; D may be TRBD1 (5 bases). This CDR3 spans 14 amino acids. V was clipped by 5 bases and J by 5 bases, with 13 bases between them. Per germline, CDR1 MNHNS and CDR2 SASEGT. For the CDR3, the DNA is TGTGCCAGCAGTTCTCAGGGTTTCGATCAGCCCCAGCATTTT. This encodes CASSSQGFDQPQHF.

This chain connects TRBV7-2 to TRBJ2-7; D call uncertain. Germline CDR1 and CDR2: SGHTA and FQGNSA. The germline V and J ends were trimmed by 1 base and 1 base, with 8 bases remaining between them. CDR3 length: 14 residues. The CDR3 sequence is CASSLGLASYEQYF. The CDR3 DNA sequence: TGTGCCAGCAGCTTAGGTCTGGCGTCCTACGAGCAGTACTTC.

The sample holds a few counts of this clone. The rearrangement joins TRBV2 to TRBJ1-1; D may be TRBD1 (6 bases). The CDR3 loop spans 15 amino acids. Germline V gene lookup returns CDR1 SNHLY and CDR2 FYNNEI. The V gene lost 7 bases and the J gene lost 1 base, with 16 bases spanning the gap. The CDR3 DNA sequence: TGTGCCAGCACGAACACCGGGACACCGAACACTGAAGCTTTCTTT. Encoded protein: CASTNTGTPNTEAFF.

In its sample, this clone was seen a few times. The CDR3 loop is CASSDGSLVGNTIYF. The DNA of the CDR3 is TGTGCCAGCAGTGACGGCAGTCTTGTTGGAAACACCATATATTTT. This chain links TRBV25-1 with TRBJ1-3, with D unresolved. Trimming cost V 3 bases and J 3 bases, with 12 bases left between them. CDR1 and CDR2 from the germline V gene are MGHDK and SYGVNS. This CDR3 is built from 15 residues.

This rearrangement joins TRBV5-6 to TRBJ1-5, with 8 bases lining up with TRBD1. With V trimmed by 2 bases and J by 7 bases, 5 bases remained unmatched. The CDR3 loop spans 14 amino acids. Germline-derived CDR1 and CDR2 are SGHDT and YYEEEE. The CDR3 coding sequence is TGTGCCAGCAGCTTAACAGGGGGTAGACAGCCCCAGCATTTT. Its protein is CASSLTGGRQPQHF.